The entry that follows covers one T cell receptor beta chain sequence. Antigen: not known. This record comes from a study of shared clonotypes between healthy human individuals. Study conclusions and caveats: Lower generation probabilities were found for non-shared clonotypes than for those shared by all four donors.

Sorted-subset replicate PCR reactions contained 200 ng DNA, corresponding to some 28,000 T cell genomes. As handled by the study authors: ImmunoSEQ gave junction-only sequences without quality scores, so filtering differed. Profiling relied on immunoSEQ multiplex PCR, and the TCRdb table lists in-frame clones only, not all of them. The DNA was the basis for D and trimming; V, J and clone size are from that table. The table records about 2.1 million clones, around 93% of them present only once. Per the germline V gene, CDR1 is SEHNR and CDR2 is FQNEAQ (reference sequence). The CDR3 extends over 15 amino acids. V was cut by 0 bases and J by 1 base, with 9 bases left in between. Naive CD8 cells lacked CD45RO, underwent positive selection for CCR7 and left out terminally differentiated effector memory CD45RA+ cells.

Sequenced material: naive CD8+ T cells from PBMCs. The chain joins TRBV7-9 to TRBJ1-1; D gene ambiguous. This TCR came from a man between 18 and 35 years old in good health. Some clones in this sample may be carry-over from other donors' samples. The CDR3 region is CASSLASGQNTEAFF. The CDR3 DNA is TGTGCCAGCAGCTTAGCTTCGGGCCAGAACACTGAAGCTTTCTTT.